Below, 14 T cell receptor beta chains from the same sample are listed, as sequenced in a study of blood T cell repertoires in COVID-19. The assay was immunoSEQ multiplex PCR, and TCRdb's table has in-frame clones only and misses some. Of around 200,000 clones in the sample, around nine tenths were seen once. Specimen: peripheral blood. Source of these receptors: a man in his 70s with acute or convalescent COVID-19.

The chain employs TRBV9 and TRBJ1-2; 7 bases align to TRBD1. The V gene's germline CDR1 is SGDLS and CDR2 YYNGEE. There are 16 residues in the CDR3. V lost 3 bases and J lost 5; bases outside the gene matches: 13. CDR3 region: CASSAIWGGTAYGYTF. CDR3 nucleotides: TGTGCCAGCAGCGCCATTTGGGGTGGGACAGCTTATGGCTACACCTTC.

The CDR3 DNA is TGCGCCAGCAGTCCGGGGTTGGGATACACTGAAGCTTTCTTT. It encodes CASSPGLGYTEAFF. The chain links TRBV4-3 to TRBJ1-1, with D hard to call. Trimming stripped 6 bases from V and 3 bases from J, with 14 bases between. This CDR3 region has 14 residues. From germline, CDR1 is LGHNA and CDR2 YSLEER.

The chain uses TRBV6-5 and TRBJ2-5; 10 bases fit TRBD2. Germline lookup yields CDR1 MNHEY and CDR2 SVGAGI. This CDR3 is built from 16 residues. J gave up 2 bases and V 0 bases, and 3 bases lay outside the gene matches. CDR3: CASSYSERGGQETQYF. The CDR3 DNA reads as TGTGCCAGCAGTTACTCCGAGCGGGGGGGACAAGAGACCCAGTACTTC.

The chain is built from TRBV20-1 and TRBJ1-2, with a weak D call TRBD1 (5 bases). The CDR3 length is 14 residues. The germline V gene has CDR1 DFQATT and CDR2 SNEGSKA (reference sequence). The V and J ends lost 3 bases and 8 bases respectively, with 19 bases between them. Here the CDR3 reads CSASPPGLGDGYTF. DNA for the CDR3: TGCAGTGCTAGTCCCCCGGGACTAGGGGACGGCTACACCTTC.

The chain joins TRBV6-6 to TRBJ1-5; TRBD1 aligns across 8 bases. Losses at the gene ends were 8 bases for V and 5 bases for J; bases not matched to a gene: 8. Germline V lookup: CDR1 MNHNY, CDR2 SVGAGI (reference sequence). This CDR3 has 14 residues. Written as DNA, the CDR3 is TGTGCCAGCTCCTTGGACAGGGCGTATCAGCCCCAGCATTTT. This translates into CASSLDRAYQPQHF.

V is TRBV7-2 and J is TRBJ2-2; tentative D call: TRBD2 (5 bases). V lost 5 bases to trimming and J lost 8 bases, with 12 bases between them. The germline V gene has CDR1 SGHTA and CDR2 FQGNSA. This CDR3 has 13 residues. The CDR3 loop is CASSPLRAGELFF. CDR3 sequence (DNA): TGTGCCAGCAGCCCCTTGAGGGCTGGGGAGCTGTTTTTT.

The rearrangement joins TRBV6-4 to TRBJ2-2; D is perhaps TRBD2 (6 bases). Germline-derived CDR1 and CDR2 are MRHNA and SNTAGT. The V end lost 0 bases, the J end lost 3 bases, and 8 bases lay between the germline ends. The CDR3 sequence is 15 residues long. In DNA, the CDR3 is TGTGCCAGCAGTGACTCAGGGGAGGACACCGGGGAGCTGTTTTTT. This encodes CASSDSGEDTGELFF.

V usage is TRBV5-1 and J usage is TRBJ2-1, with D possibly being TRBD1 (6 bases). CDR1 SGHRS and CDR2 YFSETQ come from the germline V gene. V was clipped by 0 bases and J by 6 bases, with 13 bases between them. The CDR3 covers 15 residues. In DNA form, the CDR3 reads TGCGCCAGCAGCTTGGGGGGGCTAGGTCTCAATGAGCAGTTCTTC. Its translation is CASSLGGLGLNEQFF.

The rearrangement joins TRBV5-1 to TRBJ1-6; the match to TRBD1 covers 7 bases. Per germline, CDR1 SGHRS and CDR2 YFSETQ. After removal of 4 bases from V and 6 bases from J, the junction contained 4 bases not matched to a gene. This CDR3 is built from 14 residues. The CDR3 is CASSAGTANSPLHF. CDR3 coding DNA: TGCGCCAGCAGCGCAGGGACAGCTAATTCACCCCTCCACTTT.

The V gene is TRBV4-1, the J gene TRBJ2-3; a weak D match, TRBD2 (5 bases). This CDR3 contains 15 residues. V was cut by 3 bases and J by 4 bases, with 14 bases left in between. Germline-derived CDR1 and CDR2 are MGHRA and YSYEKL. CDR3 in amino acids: CASSHPPGVADTQYF. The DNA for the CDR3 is TGCGCCAGCAGCCATCCCCCCGGGGTGGCAGATACGCAGTATTTT.

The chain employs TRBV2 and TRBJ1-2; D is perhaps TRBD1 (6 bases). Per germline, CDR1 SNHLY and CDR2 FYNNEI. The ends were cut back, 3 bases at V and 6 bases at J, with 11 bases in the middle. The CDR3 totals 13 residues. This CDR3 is CASSEAGVDGYTF. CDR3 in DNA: TGTGCCAGCAGTGAGGCAGGGGTAGATGGCTACACCTTC.

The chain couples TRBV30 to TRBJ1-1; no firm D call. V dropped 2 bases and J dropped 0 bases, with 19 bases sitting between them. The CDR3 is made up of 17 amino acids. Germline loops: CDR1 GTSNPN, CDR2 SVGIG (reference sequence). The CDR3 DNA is TGTGCCTGGAGTCCTCTTCTACCTGGTCCCATGAACACTGAAGCTTTCTTT. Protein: CAWSPLLPGPMNTEAFF.

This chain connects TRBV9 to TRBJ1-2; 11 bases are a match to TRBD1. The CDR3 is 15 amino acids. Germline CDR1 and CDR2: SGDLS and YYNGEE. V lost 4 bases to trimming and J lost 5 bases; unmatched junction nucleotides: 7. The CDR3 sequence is CASSPGQGDWYGYTF. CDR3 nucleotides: TGTGCCAGCAGCCCGGGACAGGGGGATTGGTATGGCTACACCTTC. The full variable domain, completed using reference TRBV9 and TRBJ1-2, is DSGVTQTPKHLITATGQRVTLRCSPRSGDLSVYWYQQSLDQGLQFLIQYYNGEERAKGNILERFSAQQFPDLHSELNLSSLELGDSALYFCASSPGQGDWYGYTFGSGTRLTVV.

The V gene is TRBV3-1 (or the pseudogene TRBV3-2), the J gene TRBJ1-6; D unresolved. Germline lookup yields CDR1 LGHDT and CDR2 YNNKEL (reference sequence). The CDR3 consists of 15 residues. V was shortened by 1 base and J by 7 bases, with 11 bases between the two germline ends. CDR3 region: CASSQGPVGNSPLHF. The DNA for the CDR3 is TGTGCCAGCAGCCAAGGTCCCGTGGGCAATTCACCCCTCCACTTT.